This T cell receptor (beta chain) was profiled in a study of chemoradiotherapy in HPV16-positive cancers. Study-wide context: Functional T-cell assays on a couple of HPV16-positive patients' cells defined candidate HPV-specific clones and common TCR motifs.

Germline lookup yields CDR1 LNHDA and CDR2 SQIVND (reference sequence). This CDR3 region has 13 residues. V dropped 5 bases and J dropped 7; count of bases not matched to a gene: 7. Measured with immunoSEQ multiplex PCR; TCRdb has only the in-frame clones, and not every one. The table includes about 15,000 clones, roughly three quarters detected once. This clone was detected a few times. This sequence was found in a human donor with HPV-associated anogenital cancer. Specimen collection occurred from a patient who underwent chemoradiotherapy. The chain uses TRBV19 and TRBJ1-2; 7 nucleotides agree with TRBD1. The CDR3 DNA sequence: TGTGCCAGTAGTCCACGACAGGGTCCTGGCTACACCTTC. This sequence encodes CASSPRQGPGYTF.